This T cell receptor beta chain was documented in a study of cytomegalovirus exposure and HLA in healthy donors. Trimming took off 8 bases at V and 4 bases at J, with 15 bases between the two ends. The CDR3 extends over 13 amino acids. Germline values: CDR1 MNHNY, CDR2 SVGAGI (reference sequence). The PCR made use of 60 Vbeta and 13 Jbeta primers. Libraries were prepared by immunoSEQ multiplex PCR; TCRdb keeps only in-frame clonotypes and omits some of them. The sample records under 150,000 clones, over 60% being singletons. This clonotype originated in a man aged 35 to 55 in good health and CMV-seronegative. This chain links TRBV6-6 with TRBJ2-7; D perhaps matches TRBD2 (6 bases). The sample consisted of PBMCs. CDR3 in amino acids: CASGGTILYEQYF. The CDR3 DNA sequence: TGTGCCAGCGGCGGGACCATACTTTACGAGCAGTACTTC.